The rows below give T cell receptor beta chains drawn from one sample of a study of blood T cells in healthy people across ages. One entry per CDR3 protein results from TCRdb running MiXCR on the 5' RACE reads. The sample has 2 million or so distinct CDR3 sequences, about 49% seen once. Input material: blood. The source is a woman between 40 and 50 years old in good health. CDR3s include the opening cysteine and the closing phenylalanine or tryptophan. D genes are given only for firm matches. Only part of the rows carry a size: once, few, many, or a class if the clone is expanded.

-	few	TRBV6-2/TRBV6-3	TRBJ2-7	CASSYASLGSTYEQYF	TGTGCCAGCAGTTACGCGAGCCTTGGATCTACCTACGAGCAGTACTTC
-	-	TRBV6-2/TRBV6-3	TRBJ2-3	CASSLALGLWGTQYF	TGTGCCAGCAGTTTGGCCCTGGGACTTTGGGGTACGCAGTATTTT
-	-	TRBV2	TRBJ2-5	CASSEEQGIRETQYF	TGTGCCAGCAGTGAAGAACAGGGCATTCGAGAGACCCAGTACTTC
TRBD1	-	TRBV4-3	TRBJ1-4	CASSQGRGLEKLFF	TGCGCCAGCAGCCAAGGCAGGGGGCTTGAAAAACTGTTTTTT
-	-	TRBV5-6	TRBJ2-5	CASSFSPRAQETQYF	TGTGCCAGCAGCTTTTCCCCCCGGGCTCAAGAGACCCAGTACTTC
TRBD2	-	TRBV9	TRBJ2-1	CASSVVSGGVRGEQFF	TGTGCCAGCAGCGTAGTAAGCGGGGGGGTCCGGGGTGAGCAGTTCTTC
-	-	TRBV5-6	TRBJ1-2	CASSRGGSPYGYTF	TGTGCCAGCAGCCGCGGAGGAAGTCCATATGGCTACACCTTC
-	few	TRBV20-1	TRBJ2-5	CSARERLASLESETQYF	TGCAGTGCTAGAGAACGGTTAGCCAGCTTGGAATCGGAGACCCAGTACTTC
-	few	TRBV7-9	TRBJ2-5	CASSPRRQRNQETQYF	TGTGCCAGCAGCCCCCGACGTCAGCGGAACCAAGAGACCCAGTACTTC
TRBD1	once	TRBV28	TRBJ1-1	CASSPRKDRETEAFF	TGTGCCAGCAGTCCCCGTAAAGACAGGGAGACTGAAGCTTTCTTT
-	-	TRBV9	TRBJ2-7	CASSVDPLSTYEQYF	TGTGCCAGCAGCGTAGATCCCTTATCCACCTACGAGCAGTACTTC
TRBD2	-	TRBV28	TRBJ2-7	CASGSSGVPYERYF	TGTGCCAGCGGATCTAGCGGGGTTCCCTACGAGCGGTACTTC
TRBD1	-	TRBV11-2	TRBJ1-2	CATRAGRGPVYGYTF	TGTGCCACCCGGGCGGGCAGGGGGCCTGTCTATGGCTACACCTTC
TRBD1	-	TRBV6-5	TRBJ2-7	CASRNTGGYEQYF	TGTGCCAGCAGAAACACAGGGGGCTACGAGCAGTACTTC
-	-	TRBV28	TRBJ2-3	CASREPPGTDTQYF	TGTGCCAGCAGAGAACCGCCAGGGACAGATACGCAGTATTTT
-	-	TRBV20-1	TRBJ2-3	CSARTDTVGTDTQYF	TGCAGTGCTCGGACTGACACCGTTGGAACAGATACGCAGTATTTT
-	-	TRBV21-1	TRBJ2-3	CASSKAPPPRQSPLVTIAPDTQYF	TGTGCCAGCAGCAAAGCTCCGCCGCCCAGACAGTCACCTTTAGTGACCATAGCTCCAGATACGCAGTATTTT
-	few	TRBV20-1	TRBJ2-3	CSAVAGTQYF	TGCAGTGCTGTAGCTGGTACGCAGTATTTT
-	-	TRBV21-1	TRBJ2-1	CASSSRWDNDNEQFF	TGTGCCAGCAGCTCCCGGTGGGATAACGACAATGAGCAGTTCTTC
-	-	TRBV3-1	TRBJ1-5	CASSQDGSGAGQPQHF	TGTGCCAGCAGCCAAGATGGGTCGGGTGCGGGTCAGCCCCAGCATTTT
-	once	TRBV14	TRBJ2-4	CASSLGCGQYF	TGTGCCAGCAGCTTAGGATGTGGGCAGTACTTC
-	few	TRBV18	TRBJ1-5	CASSPENQPQHF	TGTGCCAGCTCACCCGAGAATCAGCCCCAGCATTTT
-	-	TRBV6-5	TRBJ1-2	CASSSPLGGADNYGYTF	TGTGCCAGCAGTTCCCCCTTGGGAGGGGCGGATAACTATGGCTACACCTTC
-	few	TRBV20-1	TRBJ2-3	CSAREGGVSTDTQYF	TGCAGTGCTAGAGAGGGCGGGGTTAGCACAGATACGCAGTATTTT
-	few	TRBV5-1	TRBJ2-1	CASSLVRGYNEQFF	TGCGCCAGCAGCTTGGTGCGAGGCTACAATGAGCAGTTCTTC
-	-	TRBV29-1	TRBJ2-5	CSVRTPGEQYF	TGCAGCGTCCGTACCCCGGGGGAGCAGTACTTC
-	-	TRBV27	TRBJ2-5	CASSLAGQHQETQYF	TGTGCCAGCAGTTTAGCGGGACAGCACCAAGAGACCCAGTACTTC
-	few	TRBV10-3	TRBJ1-5	CAISETLTGRANQPQHF	TGTGCCATCAGTGAGACCCTCACAGGGAGGGCCAATCAGCCCCAGCATTTT
-	-	TRBV4-3	TRBJ2-1	CASSQVLALYEQFF	TGCGCCAGCAGCCAAGTTCTAGCACTCTATGAGCAGTTCTTC
-	few	TRBV18	TRBJ1-2	CASSPDVGEEGYTF	TGTGCCAGCTCACCCGATGTGGGGGAAGAGGGCTACACCTTC
-	-	TRBV27	TRBJ2-7	CASSSPTDQGSYEQYF	TGTGCCAGCAGTTCACCGACCGACCAGGGGTCCTACGAGCAGTACTTC
TRBD1	-	TRBV5-1	TRBJ1-4	CASSPGQGRNEKLFF	TGCGCCAGCAGCCCCGGACAGGGGCGCAATGAAAAACTGTTTTTT
-	many	TRBV7-2	TRBJ2-7	CASSLRGHEQYF	TGTGCCAGCAGTTTAAGGGGACACGAGCAGTACTTC
TRBD1	few	TRBV20-1	TRBJ1-1	CSASDRVNTEAFF	TGCAGTGCTTCGGACAGGGTGAACACTGAAGCTTTCTTT
TRBD1	many	TRBV20-1	TRBJ1-2	CSAPGTAYGYTF	TGCAGTGCTCCCGGGACAGCCTATGGCTACACCTTC
-	once	TRBV20-1	TRBJ2-7	CSARERWGAAPWYNEQYF	TGCAGCGCTAGAGAACGGTGGGGGGCCGCCCCGTGGTACAATGAGCAGTACTTC
TRBD2	-	TRBV7-9	TRBJ2-5	CASSYPGLEEETQYF	TGTGCCAGCAGCTACCCGGGACTAGAGGAAGAGACCCAGTACTTC
TRBD2	-	TRBV12-3/TRBV12-4	TRBJ2-1	CASSLAWLAGDEQFF	TGTGCCAGCAGTTTAGCGTGGCTAGCGGGGGATGAGCAGTTCTTC
-	-	TRBV6-6	TRBJ1-2	CASTLLRGNYGYTF	TGTGCCAGCACCCTTCTAAGGGGGAACTATGGCTACACCTTC
-	-	TRBV6-4	TRBJ2-3	CASSEEAITSTDTQYF	TGTGCCAGCAGTGAAGAGGCGATAACTAGCACAGATACGCAGTATTTT
TRBD1	-	TRBV5-1	TRBJ2-7	CASSLRTGGSDEQYF	TGCGCCAGCAGCTTGCGGACAGGGGGCTCCGACGAGCAGTACTTC
-	few	TRBV7-2	TRBJ1-2	CASSRTAEGGYTF	TGTGCCAGCAGCCGGACTGCGGAGGGTGGCTACACCTTC
-	-	TRBV5-1	TRBJ1-4	CASSLDEREKLFF	TGCGCCAGCAGCTTGGATGAAAGGGAAAAACTGTTTTTT
-	once	TRBV5-1	TRBJ2-1	CASSLGQDYYNEQFF	TGCGCCAGCAGCTTGGGGCAGGACTATTACAATGAGCAGTTCTTC
-	-	TRBV6-5	TRBJ1-6	CASSSRQVSDSPLHF	TGTGCCAGCAGTTCCAGACAGGTCTCGGATTCACCCCTCCACTTT
-	-	TRBV3-1	TRBJ2-5	CASSQVAALETQYF	TGTGCCAGCAGCCAAGTGGCCGCATTGGAGACCCAGTACTTC
-	few	TRBV21-1	TRBJ1-2	CASSKTEEPNYGYTF	TGTGCCAGCAGCAAGACGGAGGAGCCTAACTATGGCTACACCTTC
TRBD1	-	TRBV6-5	TRBJ2-7	CASSYSWTGGIRAYEQYF	TGTGCCAGCAGTTACTCATGGACAGGGGGAATCCGGGCCTACGAGCAGTACTTC
TRBD1	few	TRBV7-2	TRBJ1-4	CASSPRTGGNEKLFF	TGTGCCAGCAGCCCTAGGACAGGTGGGAATGAAAAACTGTTTTTT
-	once	TRBV20-1	TRBJ2-5	CSARFVLETQYF	TGCAGTGCTAGATTCGTTCTAGAGACCCAGTACTTC
-	-	TRBV5-1	TRBJ2-7	CASSFQSGNEQYF	TGCGCCAGCAGCTTTCAGTCGGGGAACGAGCAGTACTTC
-	-	TRBV7-2	TRBJ2-7	CASSLRLHYEQYF	TGTGCCAGCAGCTTAAGGCTACACTACGAGCAGTACTTC
-	-	TRBV6-5	TRBJ1-6	CASSFDRRIRSPLHF	TGTGCCAGCAGTTTCGACAGGCGAATACGGTCACCCCTCCACTTT
-	-	TRBV5-1	TRBJ2-1	CASSLRGLQNEQFF	TGCGCCAGCAGCTTACGGGGACTGCAAAATGAGCAGTTCTTC
TRBD2	many	TRBV18	TRBJ2-7	CASSPLAGYEQYF	TGTGCCAGCTCACCACTAGCGGGCTACGAGCAGTACTTC
TRBD1	-	TRBV6-1	TRBJ1-2	CASRLNKGQGWDGYTF	TGTGCCAGCCGACTCAATAAGGGACAGGGTTGGGATGGCTACACCTTC
TRBD1	few	TRBV7-2	TRBJ2-1	CASSFTGGHYNEQFF	TGTGCCAGCAGCTTCACAGGGGGCCACTACAATGAGCAGTTCTTC
TRBD1	-	TRBV6-1	TRBJ1-5	CASSRKPGQGRNQPQHF	TGTGCCAGCAGTCGTAAACCGGGACAGGGGCGCAATCAGCCCCAGCATTTT
-	-	TRBV27	TRBJ2-3	CASSRNYYTDTQYF	TGTGCCAGCAGCCGGAACTATTACACAGATACGCAGTATTTT
-	once	TRBV11-1	TRBJ1-6	CASSPTGHRDSPLHF	TGTGCCAGCAGCCCTACCGGACATAGGGATTCACCCCTCCACTTT